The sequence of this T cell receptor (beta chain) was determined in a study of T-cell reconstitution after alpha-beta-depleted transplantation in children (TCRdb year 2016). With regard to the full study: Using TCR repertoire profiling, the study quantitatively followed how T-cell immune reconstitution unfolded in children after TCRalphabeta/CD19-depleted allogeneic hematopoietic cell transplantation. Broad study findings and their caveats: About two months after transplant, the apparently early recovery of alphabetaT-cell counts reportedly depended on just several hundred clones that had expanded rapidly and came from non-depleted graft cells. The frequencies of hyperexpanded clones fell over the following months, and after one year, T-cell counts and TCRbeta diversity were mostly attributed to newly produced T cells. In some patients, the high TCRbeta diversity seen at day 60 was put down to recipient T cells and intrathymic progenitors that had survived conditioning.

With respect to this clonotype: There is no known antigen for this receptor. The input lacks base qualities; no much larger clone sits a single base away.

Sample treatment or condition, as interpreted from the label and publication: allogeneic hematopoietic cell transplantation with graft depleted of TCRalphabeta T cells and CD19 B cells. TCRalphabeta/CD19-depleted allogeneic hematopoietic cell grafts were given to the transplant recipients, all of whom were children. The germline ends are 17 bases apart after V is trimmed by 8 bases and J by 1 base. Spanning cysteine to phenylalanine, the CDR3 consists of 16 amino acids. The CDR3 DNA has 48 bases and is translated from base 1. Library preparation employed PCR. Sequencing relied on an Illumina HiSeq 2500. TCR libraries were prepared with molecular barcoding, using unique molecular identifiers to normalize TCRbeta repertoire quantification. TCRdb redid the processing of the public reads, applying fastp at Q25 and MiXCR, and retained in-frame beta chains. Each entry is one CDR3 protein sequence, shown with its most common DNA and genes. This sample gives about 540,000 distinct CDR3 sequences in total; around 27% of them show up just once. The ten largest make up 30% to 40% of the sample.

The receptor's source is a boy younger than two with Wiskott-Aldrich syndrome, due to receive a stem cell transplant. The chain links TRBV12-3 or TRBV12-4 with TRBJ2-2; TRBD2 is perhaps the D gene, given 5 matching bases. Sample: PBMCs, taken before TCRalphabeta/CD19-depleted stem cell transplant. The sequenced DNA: TGTGCCAGCTGCCAAGCCGAGGAGGTGAACACCGGGGAGCTGTTTTTT. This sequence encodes CASCQAEEVNTGELFF.